This TCR beta chain was identified in a study of cytomegalovirus exposure and HLA in healthy donors. This CDR3 comprises 13 residues. Trimming cost V 0 bases and J 3 bases, with 6 bases left between them. CDR1 and CDR2 (germline): SGHNT, YYREEE (reference sequence). The study ran its PCR with 60 Vbeta and 13 Jbeta primers. Clones were sequenced by immunoSEQ multiplex PCR, and TCRdb holds only the in-frame ones, with some missing. This sample has roughly 100,000 clones, with approximately 66% found just once. This TCR was sampled from a woman aged 45-65 years in good health and CMV-seronegative. The sequenced sample was PBMCs. This rearrangement joins TRBV5-4 to TRBJ1-1; D unresolved. The CDR3 DNA is TGTGCCAGCAGCTTGGTCGGAGACACTGAAGCTTTCTTT. Encoded protein: CASSLVGDTEAFF.